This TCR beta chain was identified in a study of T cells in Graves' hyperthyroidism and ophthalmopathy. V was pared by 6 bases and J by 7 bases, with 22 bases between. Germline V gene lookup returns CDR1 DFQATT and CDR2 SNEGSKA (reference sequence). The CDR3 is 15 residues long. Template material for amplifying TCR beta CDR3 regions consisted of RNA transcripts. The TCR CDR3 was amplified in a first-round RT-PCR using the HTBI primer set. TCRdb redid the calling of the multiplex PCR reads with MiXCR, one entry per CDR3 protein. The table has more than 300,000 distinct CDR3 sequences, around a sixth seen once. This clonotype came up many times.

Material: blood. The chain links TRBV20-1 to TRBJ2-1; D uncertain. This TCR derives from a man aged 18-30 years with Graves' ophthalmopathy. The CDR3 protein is CSAPEPLTLGNEQFF. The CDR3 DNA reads TGCAGTGCCCCGGAACCGCTAACCCTTGGGAATGAGCAGTTCTTC.